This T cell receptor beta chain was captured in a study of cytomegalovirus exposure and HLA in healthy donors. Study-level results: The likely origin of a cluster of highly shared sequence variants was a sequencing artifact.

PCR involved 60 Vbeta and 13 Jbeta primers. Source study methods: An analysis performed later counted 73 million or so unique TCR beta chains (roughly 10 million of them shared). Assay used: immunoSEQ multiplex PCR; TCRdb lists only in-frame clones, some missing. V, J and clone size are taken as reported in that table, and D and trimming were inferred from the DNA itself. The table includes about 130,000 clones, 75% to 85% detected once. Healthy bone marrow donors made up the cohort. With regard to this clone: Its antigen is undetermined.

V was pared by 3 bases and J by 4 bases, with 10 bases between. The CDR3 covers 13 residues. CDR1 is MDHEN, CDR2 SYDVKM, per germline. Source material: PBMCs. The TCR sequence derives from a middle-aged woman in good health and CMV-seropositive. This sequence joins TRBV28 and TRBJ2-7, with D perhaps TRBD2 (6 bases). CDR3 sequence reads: CASSLAGTYEQYF. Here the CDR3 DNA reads TGTGCCAGCAGTTTGGCAGGGACTTACGAGCAGTACTTC.